This T cell receptor beta chain derives from a study of T cell responses to AZD1222 COVID-19 vaccine (TCRdb year 2021). In the study overall: AZD1222 recipients whose second dose came at about 4 weeks and those whose second dose came at about 12 weeks were combined into one group, since spike-specific TCR depth and breadth did not differ between the two schedules. TCR sequencing was performed for roughly 250 trial participants, of whom about 210 were given two doses of AZD1222 and some 26 were given two doses of MenACWY control vaccine. Enrollment into the trials was organized by age into subgroups of 18-55, 56-69 and 70-plus years, and those subgroups contained roughly 150, 30 and 60 TCR-sequenced participants, respectively. On the study overall, not on this receptor specifically: Conclusions about previously exposed vaccinees are limited, since just five or six AZD1222 recipients were seropositive for SARS-CoV-2 at baseline. The 56-69-year group was small, and its depth increase did not reach significance, likely because of low power. Because no day 14 peak-response samples were available, repertoires were characterized only after the peak T cell response. CD4 TCRs associated with the vaccine covered the entire spike protein, and the dominant responses were in regions 160-218 and 743-854. Participants were mostly white British, with more females than males. The authors suggested clonal diversity may have been underestimated. Nearly half of unique spike-specific TCRs reportedly recognized epitopes outside regions mutated in the B.1.351 and B.1.1.7 variants. After two AZD1222 doses, both the breadth and the depth of spike-specific TCRs were significantly higher than at day 0 and than in MenACWY recipients.

The CDR3 regions of human TCRbeta chains were analyzed by immunosequencing. Per the authors' processing: Repertoire TCRs were matched against a reference library of SARS-CoV-2-specific TCRs generated with the MIRA antigen-specificity platform. Breadth was defined as the fraction of unique TCRs that were SARS-CoV-2-associated, and depth was defined as the fraction of total T cells that were SARS-CoV-2-associated. Each spike-specific TCR was assigned to its reactive spike region and to a CD4 or CD8 class using the MIRA data. Log10-transformed breadth and depth values were compared by one-way ANOVA with Sidak's multiple comparisons tests. What TCRdb holds here is the immuneACCESS table cut down to in-frame rearrangements. Part of the clones is not present; checked against another copy, under half of the missing clones reflect an unresolved V gene, and the others are unexplained. V, J and clone size reflect that table, while D and trimming were determined from the DNA. This sample gives roughly 180,000 clones in total; approximately 86% of them show up just once. Around 3% of the sample is taken by the ten largest.

Details on this clone: Its antigen is unknown. Base qualities are not recorded, but no much larger clone differs from it by a single base.

The time point label corresponds to: baseline before first vaccination. Vaccinee samples were obtained from the UK trials COV001 and COV002, which included a single-blind randomized controlled phase 2/3 trial of AZD1222 (ChAdOx1 nCoV-19) in healthy adults. For TCRbeta chain sequencing, PBMC samples from trial participants were taken at day 0 and at day 28 after the second dose. The V end loses 0 bases and the J end loses 1 base, and a stretch of 3 bases separates them. The CDR3 holds 13 amino acids from the cysteine to the phenylalanine. Only CDR3 DNA is held: 39 bases, read in frame from base 1. The germline V gene encodes CDR1 SGDLS and CDR2 YYNGEE.

The source was peripheral blood, collected on day 0 of AZD1222 vaccination. This clonotype was obtained from an adult in good health. The rearrangement joined TRBV9 to TRBJ2-3, with the D gene call left open. The nucleotide sequence reads as follows: TGTGCCAGCAGCGTAGAAGGCACAGATACGCAGTATTTT. It codes for CASSVEGTDTQYF.